One sample yielded the 12 T cell receptor beta chains listed below, sequenced in a study of T-cell reconstitution after alpha-beta-depleted transplantation in children (dated by TCRdb to the mid-2010s). The sample's treatment or condition label, decoded: allogeneic hematopoietic cell transplantation with graft depleted of TCRalphabeta T cells and CD19 B cells. The library was obtained by PCR. Sequencing was carried out with an Illumina HiSeq 2500. To normalize quantification of the TCRbeta repertoire, the TCR libraries were built with molecular barcoding that relied on unique molecular identifiers. TCRdb handled the public reads itself, with Q25 trimming in fastp and clone calling in MiXCR, and kept productive beta chains. Records with the same CDR3 protein are collapsed into one entry carrying the most frequent genes and DNA. Counted in this sample were about 540,000 distinct CDR3 sequences; roughly a quarter of them appeared once. The ten most abundant clones make up about 35% of the sample.

Sample: PBMCs, taken before TCRalphabeta/CD19-depleted stem cell transplant. Source of these receptors: a boy in the first two years of life with Wiskott-Aldrich syndrome, due to receive a stem cell transplant.

This clonotype appeared a few times. CDR3 sequence reads: CASSWARDSIMSEQFF. The CDR3 bases are TGCGCCAGCAGCTGGGCTAGAGACTCGATAATGAGTGAGCAGTTCTTC. J is TRBJ2-1 and V is TRBV5-1; no clear D. This CDR3 is 16 amino acids long. Germline V gene data show CDR1 as SGHRS and CDR2 as YFSETQ. Trimming took off 3 bases at V and 9 bases at J, with 22 bases between the two ends.

This clonotype has a handful of counts. This sequence joins TRBV28 and TRBJ2-7; TRBD2 matches 11 bases. Looked up from germline, CDR1 is MDHEN and CDR2 is SYDVKM. The CDR3 runs 15 residues. V lost 4 bases and J lost 5; bases outside the gene matches: 7. CDR3 bases: TGTGCCAGCAGTTCGTTCACTAGCGGGAGAAACGAGCAGTACTTC. It translates to CASSSFTSGRNEQYF.

This clonotype was seen more than once but under ten times. V and J are TRBV4-1 and TRBJ1-2; D remains ambiguous. Germline V lookup: CDR1 MGHRA, CDR2 YSYEKL. Trimming stripped 3 bases from V and 3 bases from J, with 5 bases between. The CDR3 has 12 amino acids. The CDR3: CASSQGDYGYTF. CDR3 sequence (DNA): TGCGCCAGCAGCCAGGGAGACTATGGCTACACCTTC.

The chain carries TRBV5-1 and TRBJ1-6; no firm D call. Trimming removed 1 base at V and 9 bases at J, with 26 bases between. The V gene's germline CDR1 is SGHRS and CDR2 YFSETQ. CDR3 length equals 19 residues. The CDR3 protein is CASSLSPNGAKGLGSPLHF. As DNA, the CDR3 is TGCGCCAGCAGCTTGTCACCTAATGGAGCGAAAGGGTTAGGTTCACCCCTCCACTTT.

This clonotype has just a few counts. V is TRBV12-3 or TRBV12-4 and J is TRBJ2-5; TRBD1 is a possible D gene (5 bases). The V and J ends lost 4 bases and 4 bases respectively, with 22 bases between them. CDR3 size: 17 residues. The CDR3 protein is CASSYRRGGRRGETQYF. The CDR3 region has the DNA TGTGCCAGCAGTTATCGAAGGGGCGGCCGGCGAGGAGAGACCCAGTACTTC.

This clonotype was recorded once. The chain combines TRBV11-2 with TRBJ2-2; D is perhaps TRBD1 (6 bases). V was shortened by 4 bases and J by 0 bases, with 15 bases between the two germline ends. The CDR3 covers 17 residues. The germline V gene encodes CDR1 SGHAT and CDR2 FQNNGV. The CDR3 sequence is CASSSRPPGANTGELFF. The CDR3 DNA reads TGTGCCAGCAGCTCTCGACCCCCAGGGGCGAACACCGGGGAGCTGTTTTTT.

CDR3 amino acids: CASQGARGNQPQHF. The CDR3 nucleotides read TGTGCCAGCCAGGGGGCGCGAGGCAATCAGCCCCAGCATTTT. The chain links TRBV19 to TRBJ1-5; 8 positions match TRBD1. CDR3 size: 14 residues. Germline CDR1 and CDR2: LNHDA and SQIVND (reference sequence). Losses at the gene ends were 9 bases for V and 2 bases for J; bases not matched to a gene: 6.

This sequence joins TRBV11-2 and TRBJ2-5, with TRBD2 matching 12 bases. Per the germline V gene, CDR1 is SGHAT and CDR2 is FQNNGV. This CDR3 has 16 amino acids. With 3 bases clipped from V and 4 bases from J, the junction kept 6 bases outside the gene matches. CDR3 DNA sequence: TGTGCCAGCAGCTTGAGGTTGACTAGCGGGGGAGAGACCCAGTACTTC. Protein sequence: CASSLRLTSGGETQYF.

The V and J genes are TRBV5-1 and TRBJ2-3, with 9 bases lining up with TRBD2. Germline loops: CDR1 SGHRS, CDR2 YFSETQ. J lost 0 bases, V lost 0 bases, and 8 bases had no gene match. The length of the CDR3 is 18 residues. The CDR3 protein is CASSLAPSGLASTDTQYF. The CDR3 coding sequence is TGCGCCAGCAGCTTGGCCCCGTCCGGACTAGCGAGCACAGATACGCAGTATTTT.

The chain joins TRBV20-1 to TRBJ2-7, with 8 bases lining up with TRBD1. CDR1 and CDR2 (germline): DFQATT, SNEGSKA (reference sequence). V dropped 5 bases and J dropped 5; count of bases not matched to a gene: 8. This CDR3 is 13 amino acids long. For the CDR3, the DNA is TGCAGTGCTCTCCGGACAGGGTACGACGAGCAGTACTTC. This encodes CSALRTGYDEQYF.

This chain connects TRBV14 to TRBJ1-2; tentative D call: TRBD1 (5 bases). Germline CDR1 is SGHDN and CDR2 is FVKESK. This CDR3 is built from 17 residues. The V gene lost 3 bases and the J gene lost 3 bases, with 20 bases spanning the gap. The CDR3 DNA follows: TGTGCCAGCAGCCAGGCCGTCAGTCAGGGTGGTGACTATGGCTACACCTTC. Translating gives CASSQAVSQGGDYGYTF.

V usage is TRBV27 and J usage is TRBJ2-5, with D perhaps given as TRBD1 or TRBD2 (5 bases each). CDR1 and CDR2 from the germline V gene are MNHEY and SMNVEV (reference sequence). The CDR3 consists of 14 residues. The germline V and J ends were trimmed by 3 bases and 4 bases, with 12 bases remaining between them. CDR3 DNA: TGTGCCAGCAGTTTTGGGCGAGGGGTAGAGACCCAGTACTTC. Protein sequence: CASSFGRGVETQYF.